This T cell receptor (beta chain) originates from a study of blood T cell repertoires in COVID-19. Overall study context: Whether acute or convalescent, the COVID-19 samples came from the United States, Italy and Spain. From T cells, B-cell-depleted T cells, or PBMCs came the material, which was cDNA or gDNA.

This CDR3 is built from 15 residues. V trimming: 2 bases; J trimming: 9 bases; junction bases outside the gene matches: 9. CDR1 is KGHSH and CDR2 is LQKENI in the germline V gene. In the study's own analysis: Estimation of nucleated cell counts relied on the amplification of reference gene primers. Measured with immunoSEQ multiplex PCR; TCRdb has only the in-frame clones, and not every one. For V, J and clone size, that table is used; D and trimming come from the DNA. The sample carries approximately 200,000 clones, about 88% recorded once. The TCR originated in a woman in her fifties or sixties with acute or convalescent COVID-19. V gene TRBV18 combines with J gene TRBJ2-1; 8 bases map to TRBD1. Sequenced: peripheral blood. CDR3 sequence reads: CASSPEQTGAGEQFF. In DNA form, the CDR3 reads TGTGCCAGCTCACCAGAGCAGACAGGGGCGGGTGAGCAGTTCTTC.